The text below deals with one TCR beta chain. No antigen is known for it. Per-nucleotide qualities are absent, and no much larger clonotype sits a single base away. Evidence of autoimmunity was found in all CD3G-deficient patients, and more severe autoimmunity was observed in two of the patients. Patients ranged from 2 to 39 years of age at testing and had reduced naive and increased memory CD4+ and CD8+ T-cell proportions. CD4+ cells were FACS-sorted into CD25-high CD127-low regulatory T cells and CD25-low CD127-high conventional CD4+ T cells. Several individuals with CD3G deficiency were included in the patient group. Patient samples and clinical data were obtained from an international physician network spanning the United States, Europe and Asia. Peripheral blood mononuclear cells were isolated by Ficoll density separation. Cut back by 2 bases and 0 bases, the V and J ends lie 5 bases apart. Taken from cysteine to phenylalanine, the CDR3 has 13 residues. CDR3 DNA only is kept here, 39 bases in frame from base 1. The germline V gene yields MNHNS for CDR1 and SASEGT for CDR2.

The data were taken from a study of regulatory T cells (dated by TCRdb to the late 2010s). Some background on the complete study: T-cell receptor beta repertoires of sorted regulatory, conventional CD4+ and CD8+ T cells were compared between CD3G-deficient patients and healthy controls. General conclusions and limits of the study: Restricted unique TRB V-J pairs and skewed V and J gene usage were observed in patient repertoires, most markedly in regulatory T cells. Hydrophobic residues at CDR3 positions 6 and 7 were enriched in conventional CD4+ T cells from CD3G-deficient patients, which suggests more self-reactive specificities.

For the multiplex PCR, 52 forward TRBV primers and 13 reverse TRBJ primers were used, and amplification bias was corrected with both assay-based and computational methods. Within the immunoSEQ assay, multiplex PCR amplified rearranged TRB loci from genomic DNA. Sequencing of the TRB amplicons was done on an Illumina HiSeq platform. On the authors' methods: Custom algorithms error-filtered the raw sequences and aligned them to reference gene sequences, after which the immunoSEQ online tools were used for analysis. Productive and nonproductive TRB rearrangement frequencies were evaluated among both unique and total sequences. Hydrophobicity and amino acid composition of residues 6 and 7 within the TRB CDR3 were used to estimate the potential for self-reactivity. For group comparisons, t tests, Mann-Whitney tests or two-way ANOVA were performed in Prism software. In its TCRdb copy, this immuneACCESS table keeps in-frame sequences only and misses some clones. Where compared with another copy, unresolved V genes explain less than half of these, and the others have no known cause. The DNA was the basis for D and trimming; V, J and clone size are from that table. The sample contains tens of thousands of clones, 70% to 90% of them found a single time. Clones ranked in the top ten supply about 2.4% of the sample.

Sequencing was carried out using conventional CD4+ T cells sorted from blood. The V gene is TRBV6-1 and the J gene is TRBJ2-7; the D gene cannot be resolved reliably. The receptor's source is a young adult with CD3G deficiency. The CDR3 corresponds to CASSEYSSYEQYF. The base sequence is TGTGCCAGCAGTGAATACAGCTCCTACGAGCAGTACTTC.